The sequence of this T cell receptor (beta chain) was determined in a study of T-cell reconstitution after alpha-beta-depleted transplantation in children. The ends were cut back, 8 bases at V and 9 bases at J, with 11 bases in the middle. The V gene's germline CDR1 is MNHNY and CDR2 SVGAGI (reference sequence). The CDR3 extends over 10 amino acids. A library of TCRbeta sequences, prepared with unique molecular identifiers, was generated. TCRdb re-called the PCR reads through MiXCR, storing one row per CDR3 protein. The table shows 450,000 to 700,000 distinct CDR3 sequences, with 27% occurring only once.

The TCR was taken from a boy younger than two with Wiskott-Aldrich syndrome, due to receive a stem cell transplant. The V gene is TRBV6-6, the J gene TRBJ2-7; D call uncertain. This specimen consisted of PBMCs, obtained before TCRalphabeta/CD19-depleted stem cell transplant. The CDR3 loop is CASGPRRQYF. The CDR3 DNA is TGTGCCAGCGGGCCTAGAAGGCAGTACTTC.